The 20 T cell receptor beta chains below were found in one sample sequenced in a study of CD8 T cells in Susac syndrome. RNA amounts of roughly 0.45 to 1 ug underwent reverse transcription with random hexamers. One entry per CDR3 protein, called by TCRdb with MiXCR from the immunoSEQ multiplex PCR reads. Altogether hundreds of thousands of distinct CDR3 sequences are present, over 75% being singletons, with the ten largest covering roughly 0.22%. The sequencing input was CD8+ T cells from PBMCs. These receptors were obtained from a human donor with multiple sclerosis.

The chain uses TRBV15 and TRBJ1-5, with D maybe TRBD1 (6 bases). V lost 3 bases and J 2 bases, leaving 14 bases between the germline ends. Germline values: CDR1 LNHNV, CDR2 YYDKDF (reference sequence). The CDR3 has 16 amino acids. The DNA of the CDR3 is TGTGCCACCAGCAGTACAGGGTTGATTGGCAATCAGCCCCAGCATTTT. Protein sequence: CATSSTGLIGNQPQHF.

The V gene is TRBV5-1, the J gene TRBJ2-6; TRBD1 aligns across 7 bases. This CDR3 has 20 residues. Germline loops: CDR1 SGHRS, CDR2 YFSETQ. V shed 0 bases and J 1 base; nucleotides not matched to a gene: 13. The CDR3 region is CASSLALQGMVVSGANVLTF. CDR3 coding DNA: TGCGCCAGCAGCTTGGCCTTACAGGGGATGGTAGTTTCTGGGGCCAACGTCCTGACTTTC.

This rearrangement joins TRBV6-1 to TRBJ2-2, with D perhaps TRBD1 (5 bases). V was trimmed by 2 bases and J by 3 bases, leaving 7 bases between them. This CDR3 has 14 amino acids. The germline V gene encodes CDR1 MNHNS and CDR2 SASEGT. The CDR3 coding sequence is TGTGCCAGCAGTGAATGGGGCTACACCGGGGAGCTGTTTTTT. It encodes CASSEWGYTGELFF.

V gene TRBV6-5 combines with J gene TRBJ1-1; D unresolved. V was cut by 2 bases and J by 3 bases, with 7 bases left in between. The CDR3 loop spans 13 amino acids. CDR1 and CDR2 from the germline V gene are MNHEY and SVGAGI. CDR3 DNA: TGTGCCAGCAGTTACAGGGAAGACACTGAAGCTTTCTTT. It encodes CASSYREDTEAFF.

This clonotype has just a few counts. The chain joins TRBV12-3 or TRBV12-4 to TRBJ2-7; D ambiguous. The CDR3 covers 12 residues. Trimming shortened V by 5 bases and J by 4 bases, and 9 bases separated the two germline ends. CDR3 sequence: CASSALGYEQYF. In DNA form, the CDR3 reads TGTGCCAGCAGTGCTCTTGGGTACGAGCAGTACTTC.

Notes on this clonotype: A read error may account for a junction end that differs from germline. V is TRBV28 and J is TRBJ2-7; the D is unclear. Germline CDR1 MDHEN, CDR2 SYDVKM. The CDR3 runs 13 residues. The CDR3 DNA follows: TGTGCCAGCAGTTTACTCCCTTCCTACGGGCAGTACTTC. Amino acid sequence: CASSLLPSYGQYF.

This clonotype was seen only a few times. The V and J genes are TRBV27 and TRBJ2-7, with TRBD2 as a possible D gene (6 bases). Germline loops: CDR1 MNHEY, CDR2 SMNVEV (reference sequence). CDR3 length: 15 residues. Between the trimmed V and J ends, which lost 2 bases and 3 bases, there was a span of 14 bases. The CDR3 DNA reads as TGTGCCAGCAGTTTAATGCGCGGGGCATTCTACGAGCAGTACTTC. This encodes CASSLMRGAFYEQYF.

The chain combines TRBV21-1 with TRBJ1-2. TRBV21-1 is labeled a pseudogene. The CDR3 covers 15 residues. In nucleotides, the CDR3 is TGTGCCAGCAGCATGGACCCTATCGGGGATTATGGCTACACCTTC. Amino acids: CASSMDPIGDYGYTF.

V and J are TRBV12-5 and TRBJ2-5, with 10 bases lining up with TRBD2. The CDR3 is made up of 16 amino acids. After removal of 6 bases from V and 5 bases from J, the junction contained 12 bases not matched to a gene. CDR1 is LGHNT, CDR2 FRNRAP, per germline. CDR3 region: CASGLGLAGVGETQYF. The CDR3 coding sequence is TGTGCTAGTGGCCTCGGGCTAGCGGGAGTAGGGGAGACCCAGTACTTC.

The chain links TRBV20-1 to TRBJ2-1, with 7 bases identical to TRBD1. V shed 3 bases and J 5 bases; nucleotides not matched to a gene: 16. The CDR3 runs to 17 residues. Germline CDR1 reads DFQATT; CDR2 reads SNEGSKA (reference sequence). The CDR3 bases are TGCAGTGCTAGTCACCCCCTGACAGGGATTACGAACAATGAGCAGTTCTTC. Amino acids: CSASHPLTGITNNEQFF.

The chain has TRBV5-8 and TRBJ1-1; D is ambiguous. There are 15 residues in the CDR3. V lost 7 bases and J 3 bases, leaving 19 bases between the germline ends. CDR1 and CDR2 from the germline V gene are SGHTS and YDEGEE. CDR3 loop: CASAYPITAHTEAFF. The CDR3 region has the DNA TGTGCCAGCGCTTACCCCATTACAGCTCACACTGAAGCTTTCTTT.

The V and J genes are TRBV7-9 and TRBJ1-1; D is perhaps TRBD1 (6 bases). V gave up 5 bases and J gave up 5 bases, with 18 bases separating them. The germline gives CDR1 SEHNR, CDR2 FQNEAQ (reference sequence). There are 15 residues in the CDR3. CDR3 in amino acids: CASSPAMGGRTEAFF. In DNA form, the CDR3 reads TGTGCCAGCAGCCCCGCCATGGGGGGCCGAACTGAAGCTTTCTTT.

The V call is TRBV6-4, the J call TRBJ2-3; D possibly corresponds to TRBD1 (6 bases). This CDR3 has 14 amino acids. V was cut by 6 bases and J by 5 bases, with 15 bases left in between. Germline V gene lookup returns CDR1 MRHNA and CDR2 SNTAGT. CDR3: CASSLTGYGDTQYF. The CDR3 region has the DNA TGTGCCAGCAGCTTAACAGGGTACGGAGATACGCAGTATTTT.

The CDR3, as DNA: TGCAGTGCTAGAGTGAGCGCGAGCTACGAGCAGTACTTC. This gives the protein CSARVSASYEQYF. The rearrangement joins TRBV20-1 to TRBJ2-7, with D hard to call. Germline V gene sequence: CDR1 DFQATT, CDR2 SNEGSKA (reference sequence). This CDR3 has 13 amino acids. With 1 base removed from V and 3 bases from J, the gap between germline ends came to 10 bases.

The chain joins TRBV29-1 to TRBJ2-2; 10 bases map to TRBD1. The trim removed 1 base at V and 4 bases at J, leaving 6 bases unmatched. The CDR3 length is 16 residues. From germline, CDR1 is SQVTM and CDR2 ANQGSEA. The CDR3 here is CSVEAPTGGVTGELFF. DNA of the CDR3: TGCAGCGTTGAAGCTCCGACAGGGGGCGTCACCGGGGAGCTGTTTTTT.

With respect to this clonotype: The germline gene is not matched at one end of the junction; a read error may be the cause. The genes are TRBV4-2 and TRBJ1-1, with D uncertain. CDR1 and CDR2 (germline): LGHNA, YNFKEQ. The CDR3 has 10 amino acids. The CDR3 region is CASSQALKIF. CDR3 DNA: TGTGCCAGCAGCCAAGCCCTTAAGATCTTT.

V is TRBV28 and J is TRBJ2-7, with 7 nucleotides matching TRBD1. The CDR3 totals 17 residues. The J segment lost 6 bases and the V segment lost 4 bases, leaving 18 bases of the junction unmatched. Germline V gives CDR1 MDHEN, CDR2 SYDVKM. DNA of the CDR3: TGTGCCAGCAGTTCCCAAGGGGGCCGGGCTATACGGACCGAGCAGTACTTC. It codes for CASSSQGGRAIRTEQYF.

The gene calls are TRBV27 and TRBJ2-2, with D unresolved. Trimming stripped 3 bases from V and 0 bases from J, with 11 bases between. CDR1 is MNHEY and CDR2 is SMNVEV in the germline V gene (reference sequence). The CDR3 sequence is 16 residues long. CDR3 in amino acids: CASSFISFSNTGELFF. The CDR3 DNA reads as TGTGCCAGCAGTTTCATCTCCTTCTCGAACACCGGGGAGCTGTTTTTT.

This chain joins TRBV4-1 and TRBJ2-1; no clear D. Germline values: CDR1 MGHRA, CDR2 YSYEKL. The CDR3 covers 15 residues. Trimming pared 1 base from V and 1 base from J, leaving 8 bases between. CDR3 loop: CASSQVDLSYNEQFF. CDR3 bases: TGCGCCAGCAGCCAAGTGGACCTGTCCTACAATGAGCAGTTCTTC.

The V gene is TRBV21-1, the J gene TRBJ1-1; the table's TRBD1 call for D was not verified on the DNA. TRBV21-1 is termed a pseudogene. The CDR3 extends over 16 amino acids. The CDR3 DNA is TGTGCCAGCAGCAAAGTTGAGGATCGTTGGCAGGGTGAAGCTTTCTTT. Protein sequence: CASSKVEDRWQGEAFF.